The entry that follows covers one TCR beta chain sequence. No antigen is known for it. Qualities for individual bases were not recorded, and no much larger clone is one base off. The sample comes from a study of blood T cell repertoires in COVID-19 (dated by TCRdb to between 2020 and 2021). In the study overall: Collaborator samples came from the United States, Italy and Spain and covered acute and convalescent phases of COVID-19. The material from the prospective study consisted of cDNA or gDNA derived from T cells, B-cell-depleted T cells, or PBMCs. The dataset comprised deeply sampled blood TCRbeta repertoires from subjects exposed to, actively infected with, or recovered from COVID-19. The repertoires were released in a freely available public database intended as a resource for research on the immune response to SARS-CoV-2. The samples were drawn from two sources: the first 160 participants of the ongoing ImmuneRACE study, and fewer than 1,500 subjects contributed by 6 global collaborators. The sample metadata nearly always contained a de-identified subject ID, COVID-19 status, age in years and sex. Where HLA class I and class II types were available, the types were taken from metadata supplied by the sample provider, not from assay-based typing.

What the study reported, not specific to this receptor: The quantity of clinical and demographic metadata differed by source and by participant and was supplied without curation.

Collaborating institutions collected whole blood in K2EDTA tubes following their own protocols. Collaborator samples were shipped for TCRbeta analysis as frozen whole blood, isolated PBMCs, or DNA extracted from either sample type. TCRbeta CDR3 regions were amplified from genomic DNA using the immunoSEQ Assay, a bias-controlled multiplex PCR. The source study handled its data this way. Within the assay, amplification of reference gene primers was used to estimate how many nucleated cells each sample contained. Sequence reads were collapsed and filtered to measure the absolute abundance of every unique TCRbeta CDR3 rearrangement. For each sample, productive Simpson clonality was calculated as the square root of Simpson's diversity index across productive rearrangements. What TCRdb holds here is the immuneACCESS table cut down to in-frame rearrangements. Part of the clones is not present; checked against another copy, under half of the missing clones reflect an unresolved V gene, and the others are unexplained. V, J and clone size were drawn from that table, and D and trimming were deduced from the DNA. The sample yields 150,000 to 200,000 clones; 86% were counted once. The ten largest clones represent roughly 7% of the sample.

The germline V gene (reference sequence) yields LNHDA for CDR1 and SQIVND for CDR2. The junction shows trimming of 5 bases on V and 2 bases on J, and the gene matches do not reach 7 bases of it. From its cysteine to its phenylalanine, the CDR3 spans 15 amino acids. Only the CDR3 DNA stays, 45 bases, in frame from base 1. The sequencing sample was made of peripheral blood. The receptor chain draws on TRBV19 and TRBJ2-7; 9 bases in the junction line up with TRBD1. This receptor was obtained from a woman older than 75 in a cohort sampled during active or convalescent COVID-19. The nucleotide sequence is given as TGTGCCAGTAGTCCGCGGGGACAGGGTACCTACGAGCAGTACTTC. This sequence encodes CASSPRGQGTYEQYF.